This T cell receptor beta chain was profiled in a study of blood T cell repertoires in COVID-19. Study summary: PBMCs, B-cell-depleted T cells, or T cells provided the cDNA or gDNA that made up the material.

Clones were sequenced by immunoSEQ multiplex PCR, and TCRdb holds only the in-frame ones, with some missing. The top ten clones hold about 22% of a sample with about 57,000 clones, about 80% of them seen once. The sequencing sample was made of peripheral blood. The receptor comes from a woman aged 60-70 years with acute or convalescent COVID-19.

The CDR3 DNA is TGTGCCAGCAGCAAAGATTCGACAAATAATCAGCCCCAGCATTTT. Encoded protein: CASSKDSTNNQPQHF. This sequence joins TRBV21-1 and TRBJ1-5; the D segment call TRBD1 is taken from the table without a DNA check. TRBV21-1 is a pseudogene locus. The CDR3 has 15 residues.